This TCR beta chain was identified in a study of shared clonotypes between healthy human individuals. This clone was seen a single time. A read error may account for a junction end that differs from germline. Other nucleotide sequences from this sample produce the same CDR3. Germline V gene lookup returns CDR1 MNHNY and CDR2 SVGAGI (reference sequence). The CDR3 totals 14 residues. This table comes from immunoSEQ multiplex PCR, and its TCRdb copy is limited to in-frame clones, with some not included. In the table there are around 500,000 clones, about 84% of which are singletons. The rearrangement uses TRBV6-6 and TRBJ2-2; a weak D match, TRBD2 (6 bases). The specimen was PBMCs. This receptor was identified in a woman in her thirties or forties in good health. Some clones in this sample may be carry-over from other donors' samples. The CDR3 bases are TGTGCCAGCAGGTCAGGGACTGACACCGGTGAGCTGTTTTTT. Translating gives CASRSGTDTGELFF.